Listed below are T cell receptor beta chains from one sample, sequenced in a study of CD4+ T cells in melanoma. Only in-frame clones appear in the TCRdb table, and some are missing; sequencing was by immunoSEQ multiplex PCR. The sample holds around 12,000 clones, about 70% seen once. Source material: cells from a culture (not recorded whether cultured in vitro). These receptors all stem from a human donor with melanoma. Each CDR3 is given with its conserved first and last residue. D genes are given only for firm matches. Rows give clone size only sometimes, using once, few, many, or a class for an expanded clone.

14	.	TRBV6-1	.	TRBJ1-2	TGTGCCATCAGTGAGTCCGACAGGTTCTATGGCTACACCTTC	CAISESDRFYGYTF
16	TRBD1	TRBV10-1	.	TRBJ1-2	TGCGCCAGCACGAGGTCTGGGACAGGGGGTCTCAATGGCTACACCTTC	CASTRSGTGGLNGYTF
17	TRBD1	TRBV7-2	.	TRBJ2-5	TGTGCCAGCAGCCCCGGGACAGGGTCGAGTGTACGAGAGACCCAGTACTTC	CASSPGTGSSVRETQYF
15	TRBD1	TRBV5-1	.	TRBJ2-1	TGCGCCAGCAGCTATGGGGACAGGGGAGGTAATGAGCAGTTCTTC	CASSYGDRGGNEQFF
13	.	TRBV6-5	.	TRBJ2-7	TGTGCCAGTCGGCGAAGCGGTCCCTACGAGCAGTACTTC	CASRRSGPYEQYF
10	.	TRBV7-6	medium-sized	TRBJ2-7	TGTGCCAGCAGCTTCGGCGAGCAGTACTTC	CASSFGEQYF
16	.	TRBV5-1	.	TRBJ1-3	TGCGCCAGCAGCTTAAGAGAGGGGGGATCCGGAAACACCATATATTTT	CASSLREGGSGNTIYF
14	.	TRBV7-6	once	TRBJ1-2	TGTGCCAGCAGCCAGTCGGGTCAGAACTATGGCTACACCTTC	CASSQSGQNYGYTF
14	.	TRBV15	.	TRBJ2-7	TGTGCCACCAGCAGAGATTCGGGGATGGGGCAGCAGTACTTC	CATSRDSGMGQQYF
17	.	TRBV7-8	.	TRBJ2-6	TGTGCCAGCAGCTTATGGCCCTGGGCAGATGGGGCCAACGTCCTGACTTTC	CASSLWPWADGANVLTF
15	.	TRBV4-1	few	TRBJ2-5	TGCGCCAGCAGCCTCGGGGCCGGGGTTCGGGAGACCCAGTACTTC	CASSLGAGVRETQYF
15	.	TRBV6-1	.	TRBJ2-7	TGTGCCAGCAGCCCCTCCCGGACGGCCTTAGTCGAGCAGTACTTC	CASSPSRTALVEQYF
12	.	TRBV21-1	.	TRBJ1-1	TGTGCCAGCAGCTTTAACAGCGCACAAGCTTTCTTT	CASSFNSAQAFF
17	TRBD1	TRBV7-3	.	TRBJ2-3	TGTGCCAGCAGCGTCCGACAGGGGGCTTCGAGCACAGATACGCAGTATTTT	CASSVRQGASSTDTQYF
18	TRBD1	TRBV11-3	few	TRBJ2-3	TGTGCCAGCAGCTTAGTTCCTCCGGGACAGGGGGGATTGGATACGCAGTATTTT	CASSLVPPGQGGLDTQYF
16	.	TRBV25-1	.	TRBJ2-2	TGTGCCAGCAGTGAAGATATCCAGGGGACCACCGGGGAGCTGTTTTTT	CASSEDIQGTTGELFF
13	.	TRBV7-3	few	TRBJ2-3	TGTGCCAGCAGCTTAGTGACGACAGATACGCAGTATTTT	CASSLVTTDTQYF
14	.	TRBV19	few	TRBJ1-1	TGTGCCAGTAGTATGGGACGTCTGGACACTGAAGCTTTCTTT	CASSMGRLDTEAFF
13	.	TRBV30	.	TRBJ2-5	TGTGCCTGGAGTCTGGGCCGACGAGAGACCCAGTACTTC	CAWSLGRRETQYF
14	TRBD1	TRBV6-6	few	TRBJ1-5	TGTGCCAGCACCGAGGACAGGGGATATCAGCCCCAGCATTTT	CASTEDRGYQPQHF